This T cell receptor beta chain originates from a study of T cells after yellow fever vaccination (dated by TCRdb to the late 2010s). Background for the entire study: The SMART-Seq v4 Ultra Low Input RNA kit was used to prepare libraries from fractions with low cell numbers. To track T-cell clones before and after primary and booster YFV17D yellow fever vaccination, bulk TCR alpha and beta repertoires were sequenced longitudinally. Two healthy male donors, one aged 18 to 30 and one aged 30 to 40 years, made up the cohort. Blood samples were taken at several timepoints before and after primary and secondary immunization, and bulk PBMC replicates and cell subsets were isolated.

The sample's treatment or condition label, in plain terms: live attenuated yellow fever vaccine strain. At each blood-draw timepoint, two biological replicates of bulk PBMCs were obtained. PBMCs were isolated from peripheral blood using a standard Ficoll-Paque protocol. RNA was extracted with TriZol from bulk PBMCs, CD4 and CD8 fractions, and dextramer-positive and dextramer-negative fractions. With respect to this clonotype: The antigen it binds to is not known. Qualities for individual bases were not recorded, and no much larger clone is one base off.

TCR cDNA was made using 5'RACE template switching, a step that added a universal primer site and unique molecular identifiers. Priming for cDNA synthesis came from both the TCR alpha and TCR beta constant segments. Libraries were amplified in two PCR steps, with sample barcodes and sequencing adapters added in the second step. Libraries were sequenced on Illumina HiSeq 2500 (2x100 bp) or NovaSeq (2x150 bp). For the original study's pipeline: MIGEC was used to demultiplex reads and collapse the reads into UMI consensus sequences, and MiXCR was used for V(D)J alignment. Using edgeR on replicate PBMC samples, clonotypes were called vaccine-responding if FDR was below 0.01 and the log2 fold change was above 5 up to day 15. Each bulk clonotype was labeled CD4 or CD8 based on which sequenced repertoire, CD4 or CD8, contained the clonotype at higher abundance. TCRdb reprocessed the public reads (quality trimming at Q25 with fastp, clone calling with MiXCR) and kept in-frame beta chains. Every CDR3 protein is listed once, alongside the most common genes and DNA of its rows. TCRdb, not the original authors, processed these V and J calls. Present in this sample are approximately 610,000 distinct CDR3 sequences, roughly 17% of which were seen just once. The ten largest clones represent roughly 17% of the sample.

The paper as a whole reports these results and caveats: After the booster, most clones that had expanded after primary vaccination were detected again (nearly 98% of CD4 and 70% to 90% of CD8), suggesting broad maintenance of memory. Computational filtering was required because FACS-sorted repertoires could contain abundant contaminating clonotypes from the bulk population. A small fraction of clonotypes appeared in both the CD4 and CD8 compartments, likely as a result of convergent recombination. The study included only a couple of donors, which limits how far the findings can be generalized. The secondary T-cell response was found to be weaker but faster than the primary response, with a peak reached on day 5 rather than on day 15.

The input for sequencing was PBMCs, taken less than 6 days after the first yellow fever vaccination. The source is a man between 18 and 35 years old who received the YFV17D yellow fever vaccine.

The CDR3 in this case is CASSLHINEQFF. The DNA sequence is TGTGCCAGCAGTTTACATATCAATGAGCAGTTCTTC. The chain couples TRBV12-3 or TRBV12-4 to TRBJ2-1; the D gene assignment is ambiguous. V is shortened by 2 bases, J by 6 bases, and the region joining them spans 5 bases. The CDR3 holds 12 amino acids from the cysteine to the phenylalanine. Of the read, only the CDR3 DNA is kept; its 36 bases are in frame from base 1.